The 9 T cell receptor beta chains below were found in one sample sequenced in a study of CD8 T cells in ankylosing spondylitis. TCRdb re-called the 5' RACE reads with MiXCR, one entry per CDR3 protein. The data show about 140,000 distinct CDR3 sequences, 6% to 8% seen once. Sequenced sample: blood, either unsorted or a sorted T cell fraction (not recorded which). These receptors all come from a female donor with ankylosing spondylitis or in good health (not recorded which).

Comments on this clonotype: Just one base apart from a much larger clone, this may be a read error. The V call is TRBV7-9, the J call TRBJ1-1, with unresolved D. Germline lookup yields CDR1 SEHNR and CDR2 FQNEAQ (reference sequence). The CDR3 covers 12 residues. DNA for the CDR3: TGTGCCAGCAGCGTTGATAACACTGCAGCTTTCTTT. Encoded protein: CASSVDNTAAFF.

This clonotype was counted ten times or more. The rearrangement links TRBV6-1 to TRBJ1-1; perhaps TRBD1 as D (6 bases). The CDR3 runs to 13 residues. The germline V and J ends were trimmed by 6 bases and 4 bases, with 12 bases remaining between them. Germline lookup yields CDR1 MNHNS and CDR2 SASEGT. For the CDR3, the DNA is TGTGCCAGCAGACAGGGTAGAGGCACTGAAGCTTTCTTT. This codes for CASRQGRGTEAFF.

In this sample, this clonotype turned up many times. The rearrangement uses TRBV27 and TRBJ2-3, with 8 bases that match TRBD1. V trimming: 5 bases; J trimming: 4 bases; junction bases outside the gene matches: 11. The CDR3 loop spans 16 amino acids. The germline gives CDR1 MNHEY, CDR2 SMNVEV (reference sequence). Here the CDR3 reads CASSGGQGRDADTQYF. The CDR3 nucleotides read TGTGCCAGCAGTGGTGGACAGGGCCGAGATGCAGATACGCAGTATTTT.

This clonotype was found a few times. The chain has TRBV3-1 and TRBJ2-1; D is ambiguous. From germline, CDR1 is LGHDT and CDR2 YNNKEL (reference sequence). The CDR3 extends over 13 amino acids. Trimming shortened V by 7 bases and J by 5 bases, and 12 bases separated the two germline ends. CDR3 amino acids: CASTRLGHNEQFF. CDR3 in DNA: TGTGCCAGCACACGGTTGGGCCACAATGAGCAGTTCTTC.

This clonotype showed up many times. This chain links TRBV7-2 with TRBJ2-7, with 10 bases lining up with TRBD2. V trimming: 3 bases; J trimming: 7 bases; junction bases outside the gene matches: 6. The CDR3 has 14 residues. Germline values: CDR1 SGHTA, CDR2 FQGNSA. The CDR3 DNA follows: TGTGCCAGCAGCTTCCTTGTGACTAGCGGGGAGCAGTACTTC. Translated: CASSFLVTSGEQYF. The full variable domain, completed using reference TRBV7-2 and TRBJ2-7, is GAGVSQSPSNKVTEKGKDVELRCDPISGHTALYWYRQSLGQGLEFLIYFQGNSAPDKSGLPSDRFSAERTGGSVSTLTIQRTQQEDSAVYLCASSFLVTSGEQYFGPGTRLTVT.

This clonotype was observed many times. V and J are TRBV7-8 and TRBJ1-2, with D uncertain. Trimming removed 3 bases from V and 8 bases from J, with 16 bases in between. The CDR3 has 14 residues. From germline, CDR1 is SGHVS and CDR2 FQNEAQ. CDR3 DNA: TGTGCCAGCAGCTTTGACGGTCGGGTGGGAGGCTACACCTTC. Protein product: CASSFDGRVGGYTF.

The table lists this clonotype with many counts. The chain combines TRBV6-1 with TRBJ1-2; 11 nucleotides align to TRBD1. This CDR3 comprises 15 residues. Germline V gene lookup returns CDR1 MNHNS and CDR2 SASEGT. V trimming: 5 bases; J trimming: 4 bases; junction bases outside the gene matches: 6. This CDR3 reads CASSLGTGGSYGYTF. CDR3 sequence (DNA): TGTGCCAGCAGTCTAGGGACAGGGGGAAGCTATGGCTACACCTTC.

The sample holds many counts of this clonotype. The V and J genes are TRBV9 and TRBJ2-1, with a tentative D call TRBD1 (5 bases). The germline gives CDR1 SGDLS, CDR2 YYNGEE. The CDR3 length is 15 residues. The V end lost 9 bases, the J end lost 7 bases, and 23 bases lay between the germline ends. The CDR3 here is CATQPSVGDRNEQFF. In DNA, the CDR3 is TGTGCCACTCAACCGTCCGTAGGGGATCGGAATGAGCAGTTCTTC.

The chain joins TRBV5-1 to TRBJ1-2, with D possibly TRBD1 on 5 matching bases. Trimming pared 2 bases from V and 4 bases from J, leaving 12 bases between. Germline V gene sequence: CDR1 SGHRS, CDR2 YFSETQ. This CDR3 is 14 amino acids long. The CDR3 spells CASSFEGYGYGYTF. CDR3 coding DNA: TGCGCCAGCAGCTTCGAGGGGTATGGCTATGGCTACACCTTC.